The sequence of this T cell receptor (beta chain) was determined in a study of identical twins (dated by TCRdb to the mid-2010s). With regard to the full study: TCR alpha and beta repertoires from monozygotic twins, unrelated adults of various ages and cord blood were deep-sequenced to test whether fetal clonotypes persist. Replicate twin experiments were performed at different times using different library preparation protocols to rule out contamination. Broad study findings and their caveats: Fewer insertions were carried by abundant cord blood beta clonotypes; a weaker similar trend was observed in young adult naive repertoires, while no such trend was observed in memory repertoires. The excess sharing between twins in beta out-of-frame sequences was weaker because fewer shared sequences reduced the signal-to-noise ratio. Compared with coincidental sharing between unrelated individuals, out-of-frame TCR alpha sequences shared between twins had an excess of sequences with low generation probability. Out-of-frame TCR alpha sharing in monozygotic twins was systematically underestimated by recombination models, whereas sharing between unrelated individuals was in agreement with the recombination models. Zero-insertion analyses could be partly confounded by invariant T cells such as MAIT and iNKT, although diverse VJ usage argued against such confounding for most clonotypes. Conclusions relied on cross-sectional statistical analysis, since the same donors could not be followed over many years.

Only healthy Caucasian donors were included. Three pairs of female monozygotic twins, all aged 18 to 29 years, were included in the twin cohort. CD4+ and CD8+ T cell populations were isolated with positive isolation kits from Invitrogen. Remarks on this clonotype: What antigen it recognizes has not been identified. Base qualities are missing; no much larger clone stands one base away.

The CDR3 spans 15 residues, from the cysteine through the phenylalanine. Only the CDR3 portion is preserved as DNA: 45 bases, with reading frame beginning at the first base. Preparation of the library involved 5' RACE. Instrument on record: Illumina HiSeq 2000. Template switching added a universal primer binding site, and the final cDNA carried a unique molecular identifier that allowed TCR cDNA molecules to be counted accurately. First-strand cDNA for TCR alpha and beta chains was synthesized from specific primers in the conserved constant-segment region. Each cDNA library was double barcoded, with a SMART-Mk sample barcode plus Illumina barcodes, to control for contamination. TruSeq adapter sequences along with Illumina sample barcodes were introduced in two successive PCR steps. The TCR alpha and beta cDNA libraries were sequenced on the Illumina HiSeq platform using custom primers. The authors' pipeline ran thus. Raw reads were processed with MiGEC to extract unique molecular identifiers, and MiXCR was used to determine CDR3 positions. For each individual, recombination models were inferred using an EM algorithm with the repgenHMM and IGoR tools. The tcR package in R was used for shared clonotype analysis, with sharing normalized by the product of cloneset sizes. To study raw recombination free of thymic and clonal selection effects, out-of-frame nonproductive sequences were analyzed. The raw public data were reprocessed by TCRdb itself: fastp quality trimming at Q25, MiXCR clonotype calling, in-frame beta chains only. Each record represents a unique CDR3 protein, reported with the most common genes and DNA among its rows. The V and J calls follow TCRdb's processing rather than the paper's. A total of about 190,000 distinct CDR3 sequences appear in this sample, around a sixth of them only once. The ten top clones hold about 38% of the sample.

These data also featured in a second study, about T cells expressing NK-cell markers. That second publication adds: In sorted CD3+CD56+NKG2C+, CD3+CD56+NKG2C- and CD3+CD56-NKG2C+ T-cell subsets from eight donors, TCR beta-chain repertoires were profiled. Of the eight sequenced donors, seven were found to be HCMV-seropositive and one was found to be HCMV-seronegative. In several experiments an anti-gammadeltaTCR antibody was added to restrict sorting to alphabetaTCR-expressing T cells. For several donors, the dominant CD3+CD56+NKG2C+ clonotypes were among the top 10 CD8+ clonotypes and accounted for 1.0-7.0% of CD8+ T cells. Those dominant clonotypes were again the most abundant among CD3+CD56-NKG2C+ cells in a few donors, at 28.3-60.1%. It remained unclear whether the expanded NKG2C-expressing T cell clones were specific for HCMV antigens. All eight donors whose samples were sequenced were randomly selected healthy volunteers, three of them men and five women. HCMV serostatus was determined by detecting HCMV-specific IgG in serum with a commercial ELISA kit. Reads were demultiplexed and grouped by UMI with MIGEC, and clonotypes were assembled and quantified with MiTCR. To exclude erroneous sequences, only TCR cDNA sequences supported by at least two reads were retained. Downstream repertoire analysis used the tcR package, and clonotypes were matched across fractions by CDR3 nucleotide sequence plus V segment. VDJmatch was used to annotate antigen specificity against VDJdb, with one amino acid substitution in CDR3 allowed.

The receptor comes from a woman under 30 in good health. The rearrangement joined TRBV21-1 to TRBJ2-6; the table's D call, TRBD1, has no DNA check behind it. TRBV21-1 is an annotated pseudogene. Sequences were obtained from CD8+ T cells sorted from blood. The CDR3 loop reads CASSGAPPGANVLTF. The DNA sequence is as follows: TGTGCCAGCAGCGGGGCGCCCCCTGGGGCCAACGTCCTGACTTTC.